The T cell receptor (beta chain) described here comes from a study of T cells in Graves' hyperthyroidism and ophthalmopathy. On the basis of clinical symptoms, serum thyroxine and TRAb, thyroid ultrasound and orbital computed tomography, diagnoses were made. PBMCs stemmed from 10 ml fresh peripheral blood. About this clonotype itself: Its antigen is unknown.

Germline CDR1 reads PRHDT; CDR2 reads FYEKMQ (reference sequence). V was cut by 1 base and J by 0 bases, with 16 bases left in between. CDR3 length equals 18 residues. Broader study findings: Median prediction lead before ophthalmopathy onset was 5.5 to 7 months with the model. Blood also contained most expanded thyroid clonotypes above 0.001.

Amplified TCR beta CDR3 regions derived from RNA transcripts. First-round RT-PCR with HTBI primers amplified the TCR CDR3 region. MiXCR was run by TCRdb on the multiplex PCR reads, yielding one entry per CDR3 protein. The repertoire holds some 250,000 distinct CDR3 sequences, with about 15% as singletons. This sequence originates from a woman between 35 and 50 years old with Graves' hyperthyroidism that later progressed to Graves' ophthalmopathy. The specimen sequenced was blood. This chain joins TRBV13 and TRBJ2-1; possible D gene TRBD2, 5 bases. CDR3 bases: TGTGCCAGCAGCTTAGCCCTGGGAGCCGCGAGCTCCTACAATGAGCAGTTCTTC. Protein product: CASSLALGAASSYNEQFF.